This T cell receptor beta chain was captured in a study of blood T cell repertoires in COVID-19 (dated by TCRdb to between 2020 and 2021). Study-wide context: The collaborator samples originated in the United States, Italy and Spain and spanned the acute and convalescent phases of COVID-19. The prospective study material was composed of cDNA or gDNA derived from T cells, B-cell-depleted T cells, or PBMCs. The dataset comprised deeply sampled blood TCRbeta repertoires from subjects exposed to, actively infected with, or recovered from COVID-19. A freely available public database, intended as a resource for researchers studying the immune response to SARS-CoV-2, is where the repertoires were released. Samples came from the ongoing ImmuneRACE study (first 160 participants) plus 1,254 subjects from 6 global collaborators. Sample metadata almost always included a de-identified subject ID, COVID-19 status, age in years and sex. HLA class I and class II types, where available, came from metadata supplied by the sample provider rather than from assay-based typing.

In the germline V gene (reference sequence), CDR1 corresponds to GTSNPN and CDR2 to SVGIG. Germline trimming: 2 bases from V, 3 bases from J; junction bases outside gene matches: 3. Counted from cysteine to phenylalanine, this CDR3 has 13 amino acids. CDR3 DNA is the only sequence kept; it has 39 bases, read in frame from the first base. The paper's findings and limits, for the study overall: How much clinical and demographic metadata was included differed by source and by participant, and the metadata was provided uncurated.

A word on this clone: What antigen it recognizes has not been identified. No clone much larger than this one lies a single base away; base qualities are absent.

TCRbeta CDR3 regions were amplified from genomic DNA using the immunoSEQ Assay, a bias-controlled multiplex PCR. The paper's data handling went like this. The number of nucleated cells in each sample was estimated by amplification of reference gene primers within the assay. Sequence reads were collapsed and filtered to measure the absolute abundance of every unique TCRbeta CDR3 rearrangement. For each sample, productive Simpson clonality was calculated by taking the square root of Simpson's diversity index across productive rearrangements. The clones in this table, taken by TCRdb from immuneACCESS, are in-frame only. Not every clone is retained; where verified, under half of the shortfall comes from an unresolved V gene, and the cause of the rest is unknown. V, J and clone size derive from that table, while D and trimming were established from the DNA sequence. This sample is represented by 250,000 to 300,000 clones; about 87% of them were singletons. The ten largest clones add up to about 1.6% of the sample.

Samples from volunteer blood donors who had recovered from COVID-19 were contributed by a second Seattle source. Whole blood was collected in K2EDTA tubes by collaborating institutions according to the institutions' own protocols. For TCRbeta analysis, collaborator samples were shipped as frozen whole blood, as isolated PBMCs, or as DNA extracted from either sample type. The chain is made from TRBV30 and TRBJ1-2, with TRBD1 matching 7 junction bases. Sequencing was carried out using peripheral blood. The TCR was taken from a woman aged 40 to 50 who had recovered from COVID-19. This receptor carries the CDR3 CAWSRDRYYGYTF. The base sequence is TGTGCCTGGAGTCGGGACAGATACTATGGCTACACCTTC.